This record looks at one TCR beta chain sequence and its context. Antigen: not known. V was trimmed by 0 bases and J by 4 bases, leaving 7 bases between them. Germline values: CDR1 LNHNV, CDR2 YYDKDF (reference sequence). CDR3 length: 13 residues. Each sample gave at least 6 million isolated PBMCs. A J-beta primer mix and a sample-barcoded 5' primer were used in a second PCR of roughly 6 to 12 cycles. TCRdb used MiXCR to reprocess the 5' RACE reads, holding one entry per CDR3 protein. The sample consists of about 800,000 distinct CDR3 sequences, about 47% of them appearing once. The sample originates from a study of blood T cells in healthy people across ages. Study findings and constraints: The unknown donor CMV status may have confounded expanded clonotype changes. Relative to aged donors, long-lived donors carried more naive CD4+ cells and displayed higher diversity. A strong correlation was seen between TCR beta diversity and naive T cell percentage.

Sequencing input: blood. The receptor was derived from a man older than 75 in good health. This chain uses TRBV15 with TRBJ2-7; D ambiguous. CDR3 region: CATSRDISYEQYF. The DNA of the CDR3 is TGTGCCACCAGCAGAGATATTTCATACGAGCAGTACTTC.